The 3 T cell receptor beta chains reported below all come from one sample, sequenced in a study of cytomegalovirus exposure and HLA in healthy donors. PCR used 60 Vbeta primers and 13 Jbeta primers. The table came from immunoSEQ multiplex PCR; TCRdb's copy has only in-frame clones and leaves some out. The data contain 150,000 to 200,000 clones, roughly 80% of them singletons. The sequenced material came from PBMCs. The origin of the receptors is a young woman in good health and CMV-seropositive.

The DNA for the CDR3 is TGTGCCAGCAGTGAAGGACAGGGGGCAGGCGAGCAGTACTTC. Translated: CASSEGQGAGEQYF. This chain links TRBV6-1 with TRBJ2-7, with 10 bases fitting TRBD1. Per germline, CDR1 MNHNS and CDR2 SASEGT. The CDR3 consists of 14 residues. Trimming at V came to 1 base and at J to 6 bases, leaving 3 bases not matched to a gene.

CDR3 loop: CALGTGVTGELFF. As DNA, the CDR3 is TGTGCCTTGGGGACAGGGGTAACCGGGGAGCTGTTTTTT. The chain carries TRBV30 and TRBJ2-2; 10 nucleotides line up with TRBD1. This CDR3 comprises 13 residues. V was clipped by 7 bases and J by 5 bases; unmatched bases: 4. Germline V gene sequence: CDR1 GTSNPN, CDR2 SVGIG (reference sequence).

This clone appeared a few times. The chain has TRBV19 and TRBJ2-6, with D maybe TRBD1 (6 bases). The V end lost 5 bases, the J end lost 2 bases, and 7 bases lay between the germline ends. This CDR3 region has 14 residues. Germline CDR1 LNHDA, CDR2 SQIVND (reference sequence). In DNA, the CDR3 is TGTGCCAGTAGTGAGGGGGCTGGGGCCAACGTCCTGACTTTC. Residues: CASSEGAGANVLTF.